This TCR beta chain was captured in a study of control samples from healthy donors and cancer patients. Sequencing used immunoSEQ multiplex PCR; TCRdb keeps in-frame clones, though not all of them. This table has around 250,000 clones, about 80% appearing once. The TCR originated in a woman aged 55-70 years with lung cancer. Sequenced: PBMCs.

The CDR3 reads CASSLTRQGGEKLFF. In DNA form, the CDR3 reads TGTGCCAGCAGCTTAACTCGACAGGGAGGTGAAAAACTGTTTTTT. The genes are TRBV11-2 and TRBJ1-4, with TRBD1 identical over 7 bases. V shed 2 bases and J 7 bases; nucleotides not matched to a gene: 7. Germline V CDR1 and CDR2: SGHAT, FQNNGV. The CDR3 loop spans 15 amino acids.